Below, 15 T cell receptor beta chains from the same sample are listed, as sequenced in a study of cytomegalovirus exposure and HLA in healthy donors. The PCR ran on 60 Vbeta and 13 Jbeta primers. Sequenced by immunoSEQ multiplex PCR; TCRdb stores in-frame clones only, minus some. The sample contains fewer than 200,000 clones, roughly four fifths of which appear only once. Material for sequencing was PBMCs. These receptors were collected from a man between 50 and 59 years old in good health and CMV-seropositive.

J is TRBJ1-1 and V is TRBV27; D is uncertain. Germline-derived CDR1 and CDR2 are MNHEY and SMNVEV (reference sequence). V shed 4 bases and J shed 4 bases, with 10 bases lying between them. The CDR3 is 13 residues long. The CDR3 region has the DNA TGTGCCAGCAGTTCGTTGGCGGGCACTGAAGCTTTCTTT. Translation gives CASSSLAGTEAFF.

Written as DNA, the CDR3 is TGTGCCAGCAGCCCAACTGCGAACACTGAAGCTTTCTTT. It encodes CASSPTANTEAFF. J is TRBJ1-1 and V is TRBV7-3; D is unresolved. From germline, CDR1 is SGHTA and CDR2 FQGTGA. The CDR3 runs to 13 residues. The V end lost 5 bases, the J end lost 1 base, and 8 bases lay between the germline ends.

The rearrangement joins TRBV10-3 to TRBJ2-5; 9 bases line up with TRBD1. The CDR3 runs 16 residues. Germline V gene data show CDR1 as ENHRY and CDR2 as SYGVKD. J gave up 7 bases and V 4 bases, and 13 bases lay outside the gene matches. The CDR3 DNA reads TGTGCCATCAGTGCCCGGACAGGGGACATTTCGGGGACCCAGTACTTC. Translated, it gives CAISARTGDISGTQYF.

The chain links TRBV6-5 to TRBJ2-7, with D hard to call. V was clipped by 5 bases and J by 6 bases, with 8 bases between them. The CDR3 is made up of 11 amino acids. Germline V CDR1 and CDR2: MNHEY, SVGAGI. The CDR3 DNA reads TGTGCCAGCAGTGATACATTCGAGCAGTACTTC. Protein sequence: CASSDTFEQYF.

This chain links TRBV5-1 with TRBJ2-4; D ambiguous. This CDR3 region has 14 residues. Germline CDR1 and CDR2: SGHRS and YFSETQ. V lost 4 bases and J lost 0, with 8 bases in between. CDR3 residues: CASSGQLAKNIQYF. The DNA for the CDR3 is TGCGCCAGCAGCGGGCAGTTAGCCAAAAACATTCAGTACTTC. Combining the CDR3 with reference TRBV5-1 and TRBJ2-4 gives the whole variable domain KAGVTQTPRYLIKTRGQQVTLSCSPISGHRSVSWYQQTPGQGLQFLFEYFSETQRNKGNFPGRFSGRQFSNSRSEMNVSTLELGDSALYLCASSGQLAKNIQYFGAGTRLSVL.

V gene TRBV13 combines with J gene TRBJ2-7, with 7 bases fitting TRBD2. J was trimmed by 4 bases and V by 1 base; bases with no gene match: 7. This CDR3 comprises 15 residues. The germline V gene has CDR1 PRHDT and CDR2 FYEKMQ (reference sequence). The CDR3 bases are TGTGCCAGCAGCTTAGCTAGCGGAGACTTTTACGAGCAGTACTTC. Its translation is CASSLASGDFYEQYF.

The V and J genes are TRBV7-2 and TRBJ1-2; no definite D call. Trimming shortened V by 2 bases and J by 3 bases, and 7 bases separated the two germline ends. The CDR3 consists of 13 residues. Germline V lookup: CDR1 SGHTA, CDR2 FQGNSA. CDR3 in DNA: TGTGCCAGCAGCTTACCACAGTACTATGGCTACACCTTC. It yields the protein CASSLPQYYGYTF. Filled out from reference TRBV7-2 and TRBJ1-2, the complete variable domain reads GAGVSQSPSNKVTEKGKDVELRCDPISGHTALYWYRQSLGQGLEFLIYFQGNSAPDKSGLPSDRFSAERTGGSVSTLTIQRTQQEDSAVYLCASSLPQYYGYTFGSGTRLTVV.

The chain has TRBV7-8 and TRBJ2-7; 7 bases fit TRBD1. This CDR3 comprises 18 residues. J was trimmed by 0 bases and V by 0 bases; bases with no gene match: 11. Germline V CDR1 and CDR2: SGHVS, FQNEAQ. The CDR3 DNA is TGTGCCAGCAGCTTAGCGCTAGGTCCGAGACAGGGCTCCTACGAGCAGTACTTC. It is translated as CASSLALGPRQGSYEQYF.

For the CDR3, the DNA is TGTGCCAGCAGCGTAGGGGGAGCCGGGGAGCTGTTTTTT. It is translated as CASSVGGAGELFF. The chain recombines TRBV28 with TRBJ2-2; D perhaps matches TRBD1 (6 bases). CDR3 length: 13 amino acids. Looked up from germline, CDR1 is MDHEN and CDR2 is SYDVKM. The ends were cut back, 6 bases at V and 6 bases at J, with 11 bases in the middle.

CDR3 region: CASSQAGRNEKLFF. In DNA form, the CDR3 reads TGCGCCAGCAGCCAAGCAGGGCGAAATGAAAAACTGTTTTTT. The chain couples TRBV4-1 to TRBJ1-4, with a possible D match to TRBD1 (5 bases). The CDR3 sequence is 14 residues long. Germline assignment: CDR1 MGHRA and CDR2 YSYEKL. Trimming removed 1 base from V and 5 bases from J, with 8 bases in between.

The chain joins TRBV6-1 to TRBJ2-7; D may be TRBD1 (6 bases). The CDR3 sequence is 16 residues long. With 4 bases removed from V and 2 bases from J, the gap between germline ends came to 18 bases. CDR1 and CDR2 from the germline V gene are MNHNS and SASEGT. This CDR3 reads CASSAQGGPAAYEQYF. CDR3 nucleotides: TGTGCCAGCAGTGCCCAAGGGGGTCCAGCCGCCTACGAGCAGTACTTC.

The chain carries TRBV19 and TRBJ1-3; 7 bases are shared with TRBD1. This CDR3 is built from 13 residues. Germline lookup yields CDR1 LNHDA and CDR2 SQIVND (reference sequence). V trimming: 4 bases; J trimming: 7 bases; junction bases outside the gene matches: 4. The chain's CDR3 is CASSTQGSNTIYF. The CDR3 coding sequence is TGTGCCAGTAGTACACAGGGGAGCAACACCATATATTTT.

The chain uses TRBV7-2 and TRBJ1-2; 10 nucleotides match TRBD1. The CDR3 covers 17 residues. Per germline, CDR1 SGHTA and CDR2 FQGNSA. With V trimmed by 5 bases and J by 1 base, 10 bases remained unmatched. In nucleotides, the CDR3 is TGTGCCAGCAGCCCGCAGACAGGGGGCCCTCTTAACTATGGCTACACCTTC. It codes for CASSPQTGGPLNYGYTF.

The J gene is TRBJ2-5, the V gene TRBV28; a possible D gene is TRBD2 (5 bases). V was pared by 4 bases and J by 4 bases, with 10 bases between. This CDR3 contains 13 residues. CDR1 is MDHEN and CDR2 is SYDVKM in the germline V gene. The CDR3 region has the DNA TGTGCCAGCAGTTGGGCAGGAGGAGAGACCCAGTACTTC. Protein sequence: CASSWAGGETQYF.

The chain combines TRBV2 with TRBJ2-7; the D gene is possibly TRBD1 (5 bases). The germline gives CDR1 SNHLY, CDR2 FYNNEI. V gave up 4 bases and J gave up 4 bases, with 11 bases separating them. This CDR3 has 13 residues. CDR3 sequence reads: CASSGFGAYEQYF. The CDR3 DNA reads TGTGCCAGCAGTGGGTTTGGGGCTTACGAGCAGTACTTC.